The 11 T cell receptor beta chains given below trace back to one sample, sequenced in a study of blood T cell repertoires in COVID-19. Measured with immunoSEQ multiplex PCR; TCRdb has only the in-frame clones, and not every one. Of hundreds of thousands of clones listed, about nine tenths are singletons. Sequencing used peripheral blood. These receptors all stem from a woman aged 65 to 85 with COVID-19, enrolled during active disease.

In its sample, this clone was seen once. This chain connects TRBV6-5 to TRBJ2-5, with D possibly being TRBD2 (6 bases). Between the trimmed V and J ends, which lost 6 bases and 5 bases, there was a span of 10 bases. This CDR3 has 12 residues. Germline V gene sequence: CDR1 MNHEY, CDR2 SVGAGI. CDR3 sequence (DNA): TGTGCCAGCAGGCCGGAGGGGGAGACCCAGTACTTC. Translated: CASRPEGETQYF.

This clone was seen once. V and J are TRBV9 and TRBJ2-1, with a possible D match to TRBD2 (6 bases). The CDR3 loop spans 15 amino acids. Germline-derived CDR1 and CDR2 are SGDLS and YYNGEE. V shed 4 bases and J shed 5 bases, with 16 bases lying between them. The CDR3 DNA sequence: TGTGCCAGCAGCAACTTCGGGGGATCGAACAATGAGCAGTTCTTC. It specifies CASSNFGGSNNEQFF.

The CDR3 bases are TGCGCCAGCAGCATCGGACAGGGTGCTAATTCACCCCTCCACTTT. Amino acids: CASSIGQGANSPLHF. This chain uses TRBV4-1 with TRBJ1-6, with TRBD1 identical over 8 bases. V was clipped by 5 bases and J by 6 bases; unmatched bases: 6. Germline lookup yields CDR1 MGHRA and CDR2 YSYEKL. The CDR3 contains 15 residues.

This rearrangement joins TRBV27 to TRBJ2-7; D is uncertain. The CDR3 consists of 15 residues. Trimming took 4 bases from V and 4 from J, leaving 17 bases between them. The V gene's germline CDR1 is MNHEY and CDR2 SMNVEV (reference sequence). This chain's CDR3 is CASSSNSGLTYEQYF. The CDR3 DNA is TGTGCCAGCAGTTCGAACAGTGGGTTAACTTACGAGCAGTACTTC.

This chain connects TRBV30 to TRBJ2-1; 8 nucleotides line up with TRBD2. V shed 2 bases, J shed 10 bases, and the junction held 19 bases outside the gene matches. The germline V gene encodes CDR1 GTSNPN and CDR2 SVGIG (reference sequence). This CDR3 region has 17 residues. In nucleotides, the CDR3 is TGTGCCTGGAGTACCCCCTCACTAGCGGACCGGGGTAAAGAGCAGTTCTTC. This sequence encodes CAWSTPSLADRGKEQFF.

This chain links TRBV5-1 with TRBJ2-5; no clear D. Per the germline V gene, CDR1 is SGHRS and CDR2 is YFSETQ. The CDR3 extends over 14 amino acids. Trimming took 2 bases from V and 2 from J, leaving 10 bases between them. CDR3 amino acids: CASSLIGSQETQYF. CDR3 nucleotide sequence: TGCGCCAGCAGCTTAATCGGGTCGCAAGAGACCCAGTACTTC. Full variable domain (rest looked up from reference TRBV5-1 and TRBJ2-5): KAGVTQTPRYLIKTRGQQVTLSCSPISGHRSVSWYQQTPGQGLQFLFEYFSETQRNKGNFPGRFSGRQFSNSRSEMNVSTLELGDSALYLCASSLIGSQETQYFGPGTRLLVL.

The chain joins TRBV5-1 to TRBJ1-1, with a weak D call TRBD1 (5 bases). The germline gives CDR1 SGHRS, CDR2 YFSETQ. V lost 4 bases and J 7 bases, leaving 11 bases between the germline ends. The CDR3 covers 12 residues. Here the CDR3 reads CASSTGHDEAFF. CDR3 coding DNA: TGCGCCAGCAGCACTGGACATGATGAAGCTTTCTTT.

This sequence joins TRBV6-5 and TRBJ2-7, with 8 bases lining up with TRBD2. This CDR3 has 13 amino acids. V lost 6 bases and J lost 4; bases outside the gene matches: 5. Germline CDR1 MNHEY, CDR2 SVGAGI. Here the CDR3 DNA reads TGTGCCAGCAGCGGGGGGGCCGGATACGAGCAGTACTTC. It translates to CASSGGAGYEQYF.

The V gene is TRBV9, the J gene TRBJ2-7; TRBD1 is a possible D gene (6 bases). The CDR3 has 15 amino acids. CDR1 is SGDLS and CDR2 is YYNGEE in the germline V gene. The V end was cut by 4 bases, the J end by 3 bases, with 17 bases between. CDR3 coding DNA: TGTGCCAGCAGCATGGGGGCCGGGATGGGCTACGAGCAGTACTTC. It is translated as CASSMGAGMGYEQYF.

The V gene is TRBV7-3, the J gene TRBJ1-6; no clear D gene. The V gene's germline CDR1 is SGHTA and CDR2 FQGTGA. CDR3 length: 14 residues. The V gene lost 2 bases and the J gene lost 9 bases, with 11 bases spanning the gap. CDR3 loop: CASSLLAGGSPLHF. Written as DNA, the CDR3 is TGTGCCAGCAGCTTATTAGCGGGAGGTTCACCCCTCCACTTT.

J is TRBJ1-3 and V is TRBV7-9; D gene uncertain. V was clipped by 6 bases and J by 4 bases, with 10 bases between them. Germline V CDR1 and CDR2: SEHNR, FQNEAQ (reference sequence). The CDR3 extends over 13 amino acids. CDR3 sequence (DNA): TGTGCCAGCAGTCTCTATCCCGGAAACACCATATATTTT. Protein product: CASSLYPGNTIYF.